This TCR beta chain derives from a study of blood T cell repertoires in COVID-19. The ends lost 4 bases at V and 4 bases at J; junction bases unmatched: 8. CDR1 is SGHDT, CDR2 YYEEEE, per germline. The CDR3 is made up of 16 amino acids. Participant ages covered roughly 18 to 89 years across around 22 US areas. Profiling relied on immunoSEQ multiplex PCR, and the TCRdb table lists in-frame clones only, not all of them. The sample has 250,000 to 300,000 clones; more than 75% are singletons. Sample: PBMCs or T cells enriched from blood (not recorded which). The receptor comes from a woman aged 55-69 years in a cohort exposed to, infected with or recovered from COVID-19 (not recorded which). The J gene is TRBJ2-2, the V gene TRBV5-6, with 9 nucleotides matching TRBD2. This CDR3 is CASSPLAGAGTGELFF. The CDR3, as DNA: TGTGCCAGCAGCCCTTTAGCGGGAGCGGGCACCGGGGAGCTGTTTTTT.